One T cell receptor (beta chain) is described in this entry. The data originate from a study of T-cell reconstitution after alpha-beta-depleted transplantation in children. As it was prepared, the TCRbeta library received unique molecular identifiers. TCRdb passed the PCR reads through MiXCR, listing each CDR3 protein once. The sample shows some 500,000 distinct CDR3 sequences, approximately 16% of them seen only once. The V and J ends lost 6 bases and 1 base respectively, with 15 bases between them. The CDR3 is 15 residues long. Germline V gene sequence: CDR1 MNHNS, CDR2 SASEGT. The starting material was PBMCs from the stem cell graft donor, obtained from the stem cell graft. The TCR was taken from a human donor who donated a stem cell graft to a child with acute lymphoblastic leukemia. V and J are TRBV6-1 and TRBJ1-2; D gene ambiguous. CDR3 sequence: CASRKSFDYNYGYTF. In nucleotides, the CDR3 is TGTGCCAGCAGGAAGTCCTTCGATTATAACTATGGCTACACCTTC.